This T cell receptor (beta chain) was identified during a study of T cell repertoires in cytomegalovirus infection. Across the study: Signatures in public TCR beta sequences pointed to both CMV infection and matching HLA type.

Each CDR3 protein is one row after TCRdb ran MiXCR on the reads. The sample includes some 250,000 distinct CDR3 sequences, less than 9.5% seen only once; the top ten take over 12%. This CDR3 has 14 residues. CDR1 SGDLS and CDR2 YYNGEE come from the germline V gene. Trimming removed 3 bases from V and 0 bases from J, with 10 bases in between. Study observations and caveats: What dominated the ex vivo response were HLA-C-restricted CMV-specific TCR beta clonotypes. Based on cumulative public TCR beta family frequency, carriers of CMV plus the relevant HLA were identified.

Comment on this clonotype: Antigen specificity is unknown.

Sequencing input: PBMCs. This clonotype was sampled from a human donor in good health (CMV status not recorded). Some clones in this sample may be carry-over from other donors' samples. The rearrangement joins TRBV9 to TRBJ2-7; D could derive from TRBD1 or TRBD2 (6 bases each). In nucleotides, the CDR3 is TGTGCCAGCAGCGAGGGGGGCAGCTCCTACGAGCAGTACTTC. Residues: CASSEGGSSYEQYF.